The rows below give T cell receptor beta chains drawn from one sample of a study of blood T cells in healthy people across ages. MiXCR was run by TCRdb on the 5' RACE reads, yielding one entry per CDR3 protein. The table records 1.2 million to 1.5 million distinct CDR3 sequences, 42% of them present only once. The specimen was blood. The receptors come from a woman between 18 and 29 years old in good health. CDR3s include the opening cysteine and the closing phenylalanine or tryptophan. The order of the fields is D gene, J gene, V gene, clone size, CDR3 DNA, CDR3 protein. D genes are given only for firm matches. Part of the rows lack a size; the others show once, few, many or a class for expanded clones.

d_gene: -
j_gene: TRBJ2-2
v_gene: TRBV11-3
abundance: -
CDR3nt: TGTGCCAGCAGTCCTAAGGGAACCGGGGAGCTGTTTTTT
CDR3aa: CASSPKGTGELFF

d_gene: TRBD1
j_gene: TRBJ1-2
v_gene: TRBV19
abundance: -
CDR3nt: TGTGCCACTACTCCAGGGGGTGATAGCGTTGGCTACACCTTC
CDR3aa: CATTPGGDSVGYTF

d_gene: TRBD2
j_gene: TRBJ2-1
v_gene: TRBV20-1
abundance: -
CDR3nt: TGCAGTGCTAGTGCATCACTAGCGGGGACCTACAATGAGCAGTTCTTC
CDR3aa: CSASASLAGTYNEQFF

d_gene: -
j_gene: TRBJ2-7
v_gene: TRBV6-6
abundance: -
CDR3nt: TGTGCCAGCAAGGCGACCAGCGGCTCCTACGAGCAGTACTTC
CDR3aa: CASKATSGSYEQYF

d_gene: -
j_gene: TRBJ2-4
v_gene: TRBV20-1
abundance: once
CDR3nt: TGCAGTGCTAGAGATGGAGCTCCAAACGGGTACTTC
CDR3aa: CSARDGAPNGYF

d_gene: -
j_gene: TRBJ2-7
v_gene: TRBV4-3
abundance: -
CDR3nt: TGCGCCAGCAGCCAAGATTCGAGGGGCCACGAGCAGTACTTC
CDR3aa: CASSQDSRGHEQYF

d_gene: -
j_gene: TRBJ1-2
v_gene: TRBV6-1
abundance: few
CDR3nt: TGTGCCAGCAGTGCCCGGGACACAAGGAAACTTAACTATGGCTACACCTTC
CDR3aa: CASSARDTRKLNYGYTF

d_gene: -
j_gene: TRBJ1-5
v_gene: TRBV10-2
abundance: -
CDR3nt: TGCGCCAGCAGTGAGATGGAGGGAAGTCAGCCCCAGCATTTT
CDR3aa: CASSEMEGSQPQHF

d_gene: TRBD2
j_gene: TRBJ2-3
v_gene: TRBV12-3/TRBV12-4
abundance: -
CDR3nt: TGTGCCAGCAGTTTAGTGGCTAGCGGGGGGGCCGTCCCAGATACGCAGTATTTT
CDR3aa: CASSLVASGGAVPDTQYF

d_gene: -
j_gene: TRBJ2-4
v_gene: TRBV30
abundance: -
CDR3nt: TGTGCCTGGAGCCTGGCCGGGATGGCCAAAAACATTCAGTACTTC
CDR3aa: CAWSLAGMAKNIQYF

d_gene: -
j_gene: TRBJ1-2
v_gene: TRBV4-2
abundance: -
CDR3nt: TGTGCCAGCAGCCAAGAAAGGCTGGGTGGCTACACCTTC
CDR3aa: CASSQERLGGYTF

d_gene: TRBD1
j_gene: TRBJ1-1
v_gene: TRBV7-9
abundance: -
CDR3nt: TGTGCCAGCAGCTTAAGAGACAGGGGGGATGAAGCTTTCTTT
CDR3aa: CASSLRDRGDEAFF

d_gene: -
j_gene: TRBJ2-7
v_gene: TRBV3-1
abundance: few
CDR3nt: TGTGCCAGCAGACAGGGAAACTCCTACGAGCAGTACTTC
CDR3aa: CASRQGNSYEQYF

d_gene: -
j_gene: TRBJ1-1
v_gene: TRBV30
abundance: -
CDR3nt: TGTGCCTGGAGTCGACAGACACCAAACACTGAAGCTTTCTTT
CDR3aa: CAWSRQTPNTEAFF

d_gene: -
j_gene: TRBJ2-7
v_gene: TRBV30
abundance: -
CDR3nt: TGTGCCTGTTGGTTGGACCGGACCTACGAGCAGTACTTC
CDR3aa: CACWLDRTYEQYF

d_gene: -
j_gene: TRBJ2-5
v_gene: TRBV6-2/TRBV6-3
abundance: -
CDR3nt: TGTGCCAGCAGTTACCGCGGGGGACAGTACCAAGAGACCCAGTACTTC
CDR3aa: CASSYRGGQYQETQYF

d_gene: -
j_gene: TRBJ2-2
v_gene: TRBV7-2
abundance: many
CDR3nt: TGTGCCAGCAGCCCCTTTGGGCCCGGGGAGCTGTTTTTT
CDR3aa: CASSPFGPGELFF

d_gene: TRBD2
j_gene: TRBJ2-1
v_gene: TRBV5-1
abundance: -
CDR3nt: TGCGCCAGCAGCTTCGGGAGGGCGCAGATTGGAAATGAGCAGTTCTTC
CDR3aa: CASSFGRAQIGNEQFF

d_gene: -
j_gene: TRBJ1-1
v_gene: TRBV2
abundance: few
CDR3nt: TGTGCCAGCACGGGAGAGTTCGACACTGAAGCTTTCTTT
CDR3aa: CASTGEFDTEAFF

d_gene: -
j_gene: TRBJ2-7
v_gene: TRBV7-9
abundance: once
CDR3nt: TGTGCCAGCAGCAACAGGGCGGGGGAGCAGTACTTC
CDR3aa: CASSNRAGEQYF

d_gene: -
j_gene: TRBJ2-7
v_gene: TRBV25-1
abundance: -
CDR3nt: TGTGCCAGCAGTGAGGACAGACGGGGCTCCTACGAGCAGTACTTC
CDR3aa: CASSEDRRGSYEQYF

d_gene: -
j_gene: TRBJ2-7
v_gene: TRBV14
abundance: -
CDR3nt: TGTGCCAGCAGCCAAGATCCCCCCTACAATGAGCAGTACTTC
CDR3aa: CASSQDPPYNEQYF

d_gene: -
j_gene: TRBJ1-2
v_gene: TRBV9
abundance: -
CDR3nt: TGTGCCAGCAGCGTGGGGGGATCGGTTAACTATGGCTACACCTTC
CDR3aa: CASSVGGSVNYGYTF

d_gene: -
j_gene: TRBJ1-4
v_gene: TRBV10-3
abundance: few
CDR3nt: TGTGCCATCAGTGAAGAATTAACAGGGCAGCAGGAAAAACTGTTTTTT
CDR3aa: CAISEELTGQQEKLFF

d_gene: TRBD2
j_gene: TRBJ2-3
v_gene: TRBV20-1
abundance: -
CDR3nt: TGCAGTGCTAGACCAACTAGCGGGATCACAGATACGCAGTATTTT
CDR3aa: CSARPTSGITDTQYF

d_gene: -
j_gene: TRBJ2-5
v_gene: TRBV24-1
abundance: many
CDR3nt: TGTGCCACCAGTCCTGGGGGGGAGACCCAGTACTTC
CDR3aa: CATSPGGETQYF

d_gene: -
j_gene: TRBJ2-3
v_gene: TRBV7-3
abundance: -
CDR3nt: TGTGCCAGCAGCTTAACTACTGTTCTTGGGGGTACGCAGTATTTT
CDR3aa: CASSLTTVLGGTQYF

d_gene: -
j_gene: TRBJ2-1
v_gene: TRBV4-1
abundance: few
CDR3nt: TGCGCCAGCAGCCAAGGGCTCCGGGAGCATGAGCAGTTCTTC
CDR3aa: CASSQGLREHEQFF

d_gene: -
j_gene: TRBJ1-3
v_gene: TRBV29-1
abundance: few
CDR3nt: TGCAGCGCCGCAGGGGAGGCCATATATTTT
CDR3aa: CSAAGEAIYF